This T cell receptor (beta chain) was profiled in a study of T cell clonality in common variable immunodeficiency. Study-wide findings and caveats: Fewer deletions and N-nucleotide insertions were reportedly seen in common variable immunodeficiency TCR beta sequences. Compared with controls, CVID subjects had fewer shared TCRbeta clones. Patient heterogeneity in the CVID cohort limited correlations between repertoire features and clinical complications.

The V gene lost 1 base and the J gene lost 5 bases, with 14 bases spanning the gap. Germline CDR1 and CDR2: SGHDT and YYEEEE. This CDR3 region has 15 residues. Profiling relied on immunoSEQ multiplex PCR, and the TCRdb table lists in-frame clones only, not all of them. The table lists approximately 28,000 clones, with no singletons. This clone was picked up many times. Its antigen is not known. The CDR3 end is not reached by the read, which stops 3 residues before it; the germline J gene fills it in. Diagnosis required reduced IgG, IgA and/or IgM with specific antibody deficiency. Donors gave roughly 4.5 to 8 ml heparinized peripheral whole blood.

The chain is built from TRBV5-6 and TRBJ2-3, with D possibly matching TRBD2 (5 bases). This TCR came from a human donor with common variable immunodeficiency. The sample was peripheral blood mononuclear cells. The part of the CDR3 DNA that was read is TGTGCCAGCAGCTTGACGGGGATGGGCAAAGATACG. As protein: CASSLTGMGKDT. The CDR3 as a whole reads CASSLTGMGKDTQYF.